Below, 9 T cell receptor beta chains from the same sample are listed, as sequenced in a study of T cells in Graves' hyperthyroidism and ophthalmopathy. The source material, RNA transcripts, was used to amplify TCR beta CDR3 regions. A set of HTBI primers served as the primers for a first-round RT-PCR of the TCR CDR3. TCRdb processed the multiplex PCR reads anew with MiXCR; each CDR3 protein has one entry. The sample has a few hundred thousand distinct CDR3 sequences, about 16% seen once. Sequenced sample: blood. All receptors come from a woman in her 40s with Graves' ophthalmopathy.

Details on this clonotype: Just one base apart from a much larger clone, this may be a read error. The J gene is TRBJ2-1, the V gene TRBV6-1, with TRBD2 matching 7 bases. The better agreement between TRBJ2-7 and the DNA end casts doubt on the J call. Germline CDR1 MNHNS, CDR2 SASEGT. This CDR3 is built from 17 residues. The CDR3 loop is CASSEYGGSSSYNEQYF. CDR3 bases: TGTGCCAGCAGTGAATACGGCGGGAGTAGCTCCTACAATGAGCAGTACTTC.

This clonotype appeared many times. The chain is built from TRBV11-2 and TRBJ2-1; either TRBD1 or TRBD2 may fit D (6 bases each). The germline CDR1 and CDR2 sequences are SGHAT and FQNNGV. Deletions cut 5 bases from V and 3 bases from J, with 14 bases between. The length of the CDR3 is 15 residues. The CDR3 sequence: CASSAGHQNYNEQFF. In nucleotides, the CDR3 is TGTGCCAGCAGCGCGGGACACCAAAACTACAATGAGCAGTTCTTC.

This chain uses TRBV30 with TRBJ1-5; TRBD1 matches at 9 bases. CDR1 and CDR2 (germline): GTSNPN, SVGIG (reference sequence). The V and J ends lost 2 bases and 4 bases, in that order; junction bases with no gene match: 3. The CDR3 totals 14 residues. CDR3 DNA sequence: TGTGCCTGGAGTCACGGGACAGGGAATCAGCCCCAGCATTTT. Translation gives CAWSHGTGNQPQHF.

The J gene is TRBJ2-5, the V gene TRBV11-3; TRBD1 matches at 8 bases. Per germline, CDR1 SGHNT and CDR2 YENEEA. V dropped 2 bases and J dropped 7; count of bases not matched to a gene: 3. The CDR3 runs to 13 residues. The CDR3 here is CASSLSTGGTQYF. The CDR3 nucleotides read TGTGCCAGCAGCTTATCAACAGGGGGGACCCAGTACTTC.

This clonotype was counted at least ten times. The CDR3 sequence: CASSQVRGRTDTQYF. The CDR3 DNA reads TGTGCCAGCAGCCAAGTCAGAGGGAGGACAGATACGCAGTATTTT. The chain joins TRBV3-1 to TRBJ2-3; TRBD2 might be the D (6 bases). CDR3 length: 15 residues. V lost 1 base and J lost 3, with 11 bases in between. CDR1 is LGHDT, CDR2 YNNKEL, per germline (reference sequence).

The chain combines TRBV12-3 or TRBV12-4 with TRBJ2-3; the match to TRBD2 covers 10 bases. V shed 6 bases, J shed 4 bases, and the junction held 4 bases outside the gene matches. This CDR3 region has 14 residues. CDR3 protein: CASRHSGRSDTQYF. Written as DNA, the CDR3 is TGTGCCAGCAGACATAGCGGGAGGTCAGATACGCAGTATTTT.

The table lists this clonotype with many counts. CDR3 sequence (DNA): TGTGCCAGCAGTTTAAGACAGGACCGCAAAGAAGCTTTCTTT. It yields the protein CASSLRQDRKEAFF. The genes are TRBV27 and TRBJ1-1; a possible D gene is TRBD1 (6 bases). The germline V gene encodes CDR1 MNHEY and CDR2 SMNVEV (reference sequence). The CDR3 has 14 amino acids. V was clipped by 2 bases and J by 8 bases, with 15 bases between them.

This clonotype was recorded at least ten times. This rearrangement joins TRBV2 to TRBJ2-1, with a possible D match to TRBD2 (5 bases). Germline V gene sequence: CDR1 SNHLY, CDR2 FYNNEI. With 6 bases removed from V and 0 bases from J, the gap between germline ends came to 12 bases. The CDR3 extends over 15 amino acids. The chain's CDR3 is CASSGTSGSYNEQFF. Written as DNA, the CDR3 is TGTGCCAGCAGCGGCACTAGTGGCTCCTACAATGAGCAGTTCTTC.

The table lists this clonotype with many counts. The chain combines TRBV3-1 with TRBJ2-1; tentatively, D is TRBD2 (5 bases). The germline V gene has CDR1 LGHDT and CDR2 YNNKEL (reference sequence). V gave up 2 bases and J gave up 3 bases, with 5 bases separating them. The CDR3 length is 13 residues. CDR3 DNA sequence: TGTGCCAGCAGCCAAAGCGGCTACAATGAGCAGTTCTTC. Protein: CASSQSGYNEQFF.